This is a list of T cell receptor beta chains from one sample in a study of cytomegalovirus exposure and HLA in healthy donors. Clones were read by immunoSEQ multiplex PCR, and TCRdb kept only the in-frame ones, dropping some. The sample holds around 57,000 clones. The specimen was PBMCs. The receptors shown here come from a woman aged 45-60 years in good health and CMV-seropositive. The CDR3 runs from the conserved cysteine through the conserved F or W. A D gene is named only where the DNA matches it firmly.

D gene	J gene	V gene	CDR3 protein	CDR3 DNA
NA	TRBJ2-5	TRBV29-1	CSAPRSELEETQYF	TGCAGCGCCCCAAGATCGGAGTTGGAAGAGACCCAGTACTTC
NA	TRBJ1-1	TRBV4-3	CASSQRGQGGLSGTEAFF	TGCGCCAGCAGCCAACGAGGACAAGGGGGTCTTTCGGGCACTGAAGCTTTCTTT
TRBD1	TRBJ1-2	TRBV2	CASSTYRGQNGYTF	TGTGCCAGCAGTACTTACAGGGGGCAGAATGGCTACACCTTC
TRBD1	TRBJ2-7	TRBV2	CASSEDRGLTYEQYF	TGTGCCAGCAGTGAAGACAGGGGGCTAACCTACGAGCAGTACTTC
NA	TRBJ2-1	TRBV4-1	CASSQERISSYNEQFF	TGCGCCAGCAGCCAAGAGCGGATAAGCTCCTACAATGAGCAGTTCTTC
NA	TRBJ1-2	TRBV7-9	CASSFDTVNYGYTF	TGTGCCAGCAGTTTCGACACCGTTAACTATGGCTACACCTTC
TRBD1	TRBJ1-2	TRBV4-1	CASSQGTGGNYGYTF	TGCGCCAGCAGCCAAGGGACAGGGGGGAACTATGGCTACACCTTC
TRBD1	TRBJ1-5	TRBV7-9	CASSLGQGDPGGPQHF	TGTGCCAGCAGCTTGGGACAGGGGGACCCTGGGGGACCCCAGCATTTT
TRBD1	TRBJ2-1	TRBV11-2	CASSSISGTGGSIEQFF	TGTGCCAGCAGTTCTATCTCCGGGACAGGGGGCTCTATCGAGCAGTTCTTC
TRBD2	TRBJ2-7	TRBV7-8	CASSLGLAGREQYF	TGTGCCAGCAGCTTAGGCCTAGCGGGGCGTGAGCAGTACTTC
NA	TRBJ2-2	TRBV6-6	CASSFRENTGELFF	TGTGCCAGCAGTTTCCGGGAGAACACCGGGGAGCTGTTTTTT
NA	TRBJ1-4	TRBV7-9	CASSLAAAGANEKLFF	TGTGCCAGCAGCTTAGCAGCGGCAGGGGCTAATGAAAAACTGTTTTTT
NA	TRBJ2-1	TRBV5-4	CASSLEWRDSEQFF	TGTGCCAGCAGCTTGGAGTGGAGGGACAGTGAGCAGTTCTTC
NA	TRBJ2-1	TRBV18	CASSPLPRGEQFF	TGTGCCAGCTCACCACTCCCCAGGGGTGAGCAGTTCTTC
TRBD2	TRBJ2-3	TRBV7-9	CASSLGAGGTDTQYF	TGTGCCAGCAGCTTAGGAGCGGGAGGTACGGATACGCAGTATTTT
NA	TRBJ1-1	TRBV6-1	CASSEPYRPDLNTEAFF	TGTGCCAGCAGTGAACCATACAGGCCGGACCTGAACACTGAAGCTTTCTTT
TRBD1	TRBJ2-2	TRBV29-1	CSVRDSNTGELFF	TGCAGCGTCCGGGACAGCAACACCGGGGAGCTGTTTTTT
NA	TRBJ1-1	TRBV29-1	CSVEEVQGAFF	TGCAGCGTTGAAGAGGTGCAGGGAGCTTTCTTT
TRBD1	TRBJ2-7	TRBV28	CASRQGRNEQYF	TGTGCCAGTAGACAGGGACGGAACGAGCAGTACTTC
TRBD1	TRBJ2-1	TRBV6-6	CASSYRQGRGNEQFF	TGTGCCAGCAGTTACCGACAGGGAAGGGGAAATGAGCAGTTCTTC
NA	TRBJ1-2	TRBV10-2	CASVGQLYGYTF	TGCGCCAGCGTTGGACAACTCTATGGCTACACCTTC
TRBD2	TRBJ2-5	TRBV28	CASSARLAYTETQYF	TGTGCCAGCAGTGCCCGACTAGCGTATACGGAGACCCAGTACTTC
NA	TRBJ1-2	TRBV19	CASKPGMRYGYTF	TGTGCCAGTAAACCGGGGATGCGCTATGGCTACACCTTC
TRBD1	TRBJ1-1	TRBV30	CAWTGGLTEAFF	TGTGCCTGGACAGGGGGCTTGACTGAAGCTTTCTTT
NA	TRBJ2-7	TRBV30	CAWSVGGYSYEQYF	TGTGCCTGGAGTGTAGGAGGGTATTCCTACGAGCAGTACTTC
TRBD1	TRBJ2-7	TRBV4-2	CASSQPPGTGGHEQYF	TGTGCCAGCAGCCAGCCTCCCGGGACAGGGGGCCACGAGCAGTACTTC
TRBD2	TRBJ2-2	TRBV18	CASSPREGGTGELFF	TGTGCCAGCTCACCCCGGGAGGGGGGCACCGGGGAGCTGTTTTTT
NA	TRBJ2-5	TRBV28	CASSFRGAQETQYF	TGTGCCAGCAGTTTCCGTGGGGCCCAAGAGACCCAGTACTTC
TRBD1	TRBJ1-4	TRBV6-6	CASSARGRGEKLFF	TGTGCCAGCAGTGCCAGGGGGAGAGGTGAAAAACTGTTTTTT
NA	TRBJ2-7	TRBV15	CATSREGQIGVEQYF	TGTGCCACCAGCAGAGAAGGACAAATAGGGGTCGAGCAGTACTTC
NA	TRBJ1-5	TRBV2	CASTGRHNNQPQHF	TGTGCCAGCACGGGGAGGCACAATAATCAGCCCCAGCATTTT
TRBD1	TRBJ2-1	TRBV19	CASRSLGTGRYNEQFF	TGTGCCAGTAGGTCTTTAGGGACAGGGAGATACAATGAGCAGTTCTTC
TRBD1	TRBJ1-2	TRBV10-3	CAISATGGSSYTF	TGTGCCATCAGTGCTACAGGGGGTTCGAGCTACACCTTC
NA	TRBJ2-1	TRBV30	CAWGDYALNEQFF	TGTGCCTGGGGAGACTATGCTCTCAATGAGCAGTTCTTC
TRBD2	TRBJ2-1	TRBV19	CASSILSGAIDEQFF	TGTGCCAGTAGTATCCTCAGCGGGGCGATCGATGAGCAGTTCTTC
NA	TRBJ2-3	TRBV18	CASSQNLGSTDTQYF	TGTGCCAGCTCCCAAAACCTCGGTAGCACAGATACGCAGTATTTT
TRBD1	TRBJ2-7	TRBV19	CARQANSRGTMYEQYF	TGTGCCAGACAAGCGAACAGCAGGGGGACAATGTACGAGCAGTACTTC
NA	TRBJ1-5	TRBV30	CAWSSQGNQPQHF	TGTGCCTGGAGTTCACAGGGTAATCAGCCCCAGCATTTT
TRBD2	TRBJ2-5	TRBV28	CASSSPSREGPETQYF	TGTGCCAGCAGTTCCCCCTCACGGGAGGGCCCCGAGACCCAGTACTTC
TRBD1	TRBJ1-3	TRBV5-6	CASSLAPGQFSGNTIYF	TGTGCCAGCAGCTTGGCCCCGGGACAGTTCTCTGGAAACACCATATATTTT
NA	TRBJ2-7	TRBV29-1	CSVAAQGLPYEQYF	TGCAGCGTCGCGGCACAGGGCCTCCCCTACGAGCAGTACTTC
NA	TRBJ2-1	TRBV29-1	CSARDWSSYNEQFF	TGCAGCGCTCGGGACTGGAGCTCCTACAATGAGCAGTTCTTC
NA	TRBJ2-7	TRBV28	CASSLPTGHFYEQYF	TGTGCCAGCAGTTTACCGACCGGACACTTCTACGAGCAGTACTTC
NA	TRBJ1-1	TRBV5-1	CASSLNRNTEAFF	TGCGCCAGCAGCTTAAACAGGAACACTGAAGCTTTCTTT
TRBD1	TRBJ1-2	TRBV6-1	CASSEAGTGGAFGYTF	TGTGCCAGCAGTGAAGCCGGAACAGGGGGAGCATTTGGCTACACCTTC
NA	TRBJ1-2	TRBV30	CAWRGAVDGYTF	TGTGCCTGGAGGGGGGCCGTGGATGGCTACACCTTC
TRBD1	TRBJ2-1	TRBV29-1	CSVTTGGREQFF	TGCAGCGTTACAACAGGGGGAAGGGAGCAGTTCTTC